Sequencing of this T cell receptor (beta chain) was carried out in a study of Ad26.COV2.S vaccination and SARS-CoV-2 variants. Study context: Ad26.COV2.S shots went into the muscle once or twice, 56 days apart.

On this clone itself: The antigen remains undetermined.

Regarding the study as a whole: Vaccine recipients posted higher spike-specific TCR breadth than their placebo counterparts.

Treatment defined: about 20 received Ad26.COV2.S at low or high dose, single or two shots; about 5 received placebo; per-sample allocation not given. Sampling occurred on day 63 after the first vaccine or placebo injection. Boston supplied an adult donor aged 18-55 years. Sequencing used immunoSEQ multiplex PCR; TCRdb keeps in-frame clones, though not all of them. The repertoire holds about 350,000 clones, with around 84% as singletons. This TCR was recovered from a person between 18 and 65 years old who received the Ad26.COV2.S COVID-19 vaccine or a placebo. The input for sequencing was peripheral blood, taken in a trial of Ad26.COV2.S vaccine versus placebo.

In DNA, the CDR3 is TGTGCCAGCAGAACCGGGACGGGGGACACCGGGGAGCTGTTTTTT. As protein: CASRTGTGDTGELFF. The rearrangement uses TRBV6-5 and TRBJ2-2; D might be TRBD2 (6 bases). V was clipped by 6 bases and J by 3 bases, with 14 bases between them. Germline V gene sequence: CDR1 MNHEY, CDR2 SVGAGI. The CDR3 runs to 15 residues.